This record concerns one T cell receptor beta chain sequence. Its target is unknown. The primer mix had 60 Vbeta and 13 Jbeta primers. Sequenced by immunoSEQ multiplex PCR; TCRdb stores in-frame clones only, minus some. The sample contains some 110,000 clones, approximately 78% of which appear only once. This sample was included in a study of cytomegalovirus exposure and HLA in healthy donors. Study-wide results and limits: Roughly 170 TCR beta chains were listed as cytomegalovirus-associated.

The germline V gene has CDR1 SNHLY and CDR2 FYNNEI. V gave up 8 bases and J gave up 4 bases, with 12 bases separating them. The CDR3 has 13 amino acids. The clonotype originates from a young man in good health and CMV-seropositive. The sequencing sample was made of PBMCs. J is TRBJ1-5 and V is TRBV2; no reliable D call. The CDR3 loop is CASSSNLNQPQHF. The DNA for the CDR3 is TGTGCCAGCTCATCCAACTTGAATCAGCCCCAGCATTTT. Using reference TRBV2 and TRBJ1-5 for the parts outside the CDR3, the full variable domain is EPEVTQTPSHQVTQMGQEVILRCVPISNHLYFYWYRQILGQKVEFLVSFYNNEISEKSEIFDDQFSVERPDGSNFTLKIRSTKLEDSAMYFCASSSNLNQPQHFGDGTRLSIL.